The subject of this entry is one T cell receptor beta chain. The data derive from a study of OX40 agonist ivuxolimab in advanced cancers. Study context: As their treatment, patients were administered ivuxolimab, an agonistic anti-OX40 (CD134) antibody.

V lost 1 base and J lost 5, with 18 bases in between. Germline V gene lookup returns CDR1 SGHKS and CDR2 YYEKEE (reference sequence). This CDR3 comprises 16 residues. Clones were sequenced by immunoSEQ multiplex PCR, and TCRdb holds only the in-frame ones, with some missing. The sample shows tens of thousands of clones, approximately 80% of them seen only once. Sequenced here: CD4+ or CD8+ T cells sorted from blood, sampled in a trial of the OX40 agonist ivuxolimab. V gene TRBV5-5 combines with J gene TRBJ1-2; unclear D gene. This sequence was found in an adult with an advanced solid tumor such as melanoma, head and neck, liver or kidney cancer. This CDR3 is CASSLQVSDLWYGYTF. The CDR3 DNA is TGTGCCAGCAGCTTGCAGGTTTCGGATCTATGGTATGGCTACACCTTC. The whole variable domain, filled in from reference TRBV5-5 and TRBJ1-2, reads DAGVTQSPTHLIKTRGQQVTLRCSPISGHKSVSWYQQVLGQGPQFIFQYYEKEERGRGNFPDRFSARQFPNYSSELNVNALLLGDSALYLCASSLQVSDLWYGYTFGSGTRLTVV.